Listed here are 17 T cell receptor beta chains from one sample, sequenced in a study of T cell responses to AZD1222 COVID-19 vaccine. The protocol was immunoSEQ multiplex PCR, while the TCRdb copy is restricted to in-frame clones and leaves out a portion. The sample has 110,000 to 150,000 clones, 92% seen once; the top ten hold around 3.3%. Material: peripheral blood, obtained 28 days after the second AZD1222 dose. The receptor source for this set is an adult who received the AZD1222 COVID-19 vaccine.

The chain combines TRBV24-1 with TRBJ2-2, with TRBD1 matching over 7 bases. From germline, CDR1 is KGHDR and CDR2 SFDVKD. The CDR3 runs 15 residues. Trimming at V came to 6 bases and at J to 0 bases, leaving 3 bases not matched to a gene. The CDR3 DNA reads as TGTGCCACCAGTTGGGGACAGACGAACACCGGGGAGCTGTTTTTT. Residues: CATSWGQTNTGELFF.

This clone turned up a few times. CDR3 sequence reads: CASSELAGELYNEQFF. For the CDR3, the DNA is TGTGCCAGCAGTGAACTAGCGGGAGAGCTCTACAATGAGCAGTTCTTC. The chain joins TRBV6-1 to TRBJ2-1, with 10 positions matching TRBD2. Germline V CDR1 and CDR2: MNHNS, SASEGT. V gave up 2 bases and J gave up 3 bases; unmatched junction bases: 4. This CDR3 has 16 amino acids.

The chain joins TRBV27 to TRBJ2-1; TRBD1 matches at 7 bases. V dropped 1 base and J dropped 6; count of bases not matched to a gene: 0. CDR1 is MNHEY, CDR2 SMNVEV, per germline (reference sequence). CDR3 length equals 13 residues. DNA for the CDR3: TGTGCCAGCAGTTTATGGGACAGCAATGAGCAGTTCTTC. Amino acids: CASSLWDSNEQFF.

The J gene is TRBJ1-2, the V gene TRBV5-1; 8 bases match TRBD1. This CDR3 contains 14 residues. The V gene end was trimmed by 3 bases and the J gene end by 4 bases; junction bases not matched to a gene: 5. Germline CDR1 SGHRS, CDR2 YFSETQ. The CDR3 is CASSYRTGTYGYTF. The DNA for the CDR3 is TGCGCCAGCAGCTACCGGACAGGGACCTATGGCTACACCTTC.

The chain links TRBV28 to TRBJ1-1, with a weak D call TRBD1 (6 bases). CDR1 is MDHEN and CDR2 is SYDVKM in the germline V gene. V lost 3 bases and J 2 bases, leaving 13 bases between the germline ends. This CDR3 spans 15 amino acids. The CDR3 here is CASSFSDRLNTEAFF. CDR3 bases: TGTGCCAGCAGTTTTTCAGACAGGCTTAACACTGAAGCTTTCTTT.

This clone appeared a single time. This sequence joins TRBV3-1 (or the pseudogene TRBV3-2) and TRBJ2-7; maybe TRBD1 (5 bases). Trimming took off 0 bases at V and 4 bases at J, with 7 bases between the two ends. The CDR3 spans 13 residues. Per germline, CDR1 LGHDT and CDR2 YNNKEL (reference sequence). This CDR3 is CASSQEGVYEQYF. CDR3 sequence (DNA): TGTGCCAGCAGCCAAGAAGGGGTATACGAGCAGTACTTC.

The gene calls are TRBV5-1 and TRBJ2-1; 8 bases match TRBD2. CDR1 and CDR2 (germline): SGHRS, YFSETQ. This CDR3 region has 16 residues. The ends lost 3 bases at V and 0 bases at J; junction bases unmatched: 5. CDR3 DNA sequence: TGCGCCAGCAGCTCTACTAGCGGAAGCTCCTACAATGAGCAGTTCTTC. It is translated as CASSSTSGSSYNEQFF.

This rearrangement joins TRBV7-2 to TRBJ2-1; 11 nucleotides line up with TRBD2. CDR3 length: 17 residues. The V gene end was trimmed by 1 base and the J gene end by 4 bases; junction bases not matched to a gene: 6. Germline CDR1 reads SGHTA; CDR2 reads FQGNSA. Here the CDR3 reads CASSLGSGRADYNEQFF. DNA for the CDR3: TGTGCCAGCAGCTTAGGTAGCGGGAGGGCCGATTACAATGAGCAGTTCTTC. The entire variable domain, with the rest obtained from reference TRBV7-2 and TRBJ2-1, is as follows: GAGVSQSPSNKVTEKGKDVELRCDPISGHTALYWYRQSLGQGLEFLIYFQGNSAPDKSGLPSDRFSAERTGGSVSTLTIQRTQQEDSAVYLCASSLGSGRADYNEQFFGPGTRLTVL.

The rearrangement links TRBV7-2 to TRBJ2-7; 7 bases are shared with TRBD2. From germline, CDR1 is SGHTA and CDR2 FQGNSA. Trimming removed 1 base from V and 4 bases from J; junction bases left unmatched: 16. This CDR3 is built from 18 residues. For the CDR3, the DNA is TGTGCCAGCAGCTTAGTGTCGGGGGGTCCCCTGGGGCAGTACGAGCAGTACTTC. As protein: CASSLVSGGPLGQYEQYF.

Of note for this clone: The junction departs from germline at one end; a sequencing error may be responsible. V usage is TRBV7-3 and J usage is TRBJ1-3; D possibly corresponds to TRBD1 (5 bases). Germline loops: CDR1 SGHTA, CDR2 FQGTGA. CDR3 length: 14 amino acids. Here the CDR3 reads CASSLTGAGNTIYF. The CDR3 coding sequence is TGTGCCAGCAGCCTAACGGGGGCTGGAAACACCATATATTTT.

This clone is a singleton in its sample. The chain has TRBV7-2 and TRBJ2-7; 8 bases map to TRBD2. With V trimmed by 1 base and J by 4 bases, 3 bases remained unmatched. This CDR3 contains 14 residues. The germline V gene encodes CDR1 SGHTA and CDR2 FQGNSA. This CDR3 is CASSLGLAGYEQYF. CDR3 coding DNA: TGTGCCAGCAGCTTAGGTCTAGCGGGTTACGAGCAGTACTTC.

V is TRBV10-1 and J is TRBJ1-2; the match to TRBD1 covers 8 bases. CDR3 size: 15 residues. The germline gives CDR1 WNHNN, CDR2 SYGVQD (reference sequence). V dropped 10 bases and J dropped 7; count of bases not matched to a gene: 17. CDR3 coding DNA: TGCGCCACTCGGGGGAAGGACAGGGATTTGGGTGGCTACACCTTC. This translates into CATRGKDRDLGGYTF.

Only one count was recorded for this clone. The chain recombines TRBV2 with TRBJ2-1, with TRBD2 matching 14 bases. This CDR3 is built from 16 residues. Germline lookup yields CDR1 SNHLY and CDR2 FYNNEI. The trim removed 3 bases at V and 7 bases at J, leaving 5 bases unmatched. The CDR3: CASSDRRTSGRNEQFF. The CDR3, as DNA: TGTGCCAGCAGTGATCGTCGGACTAGCGGGAGGAATGAGCAGTTCTTC.

This sequence joins TRBV5-1 and TRBJ2-2; D is undetermined. The V end was cut by 1 base, the J end by 1 base, with 5 bases between. The CDR3 is 14 amino acids. Germline loops: CDR1 SGHRS, CDR2 YFSETQ. CDR3 DNA: TGCGCCAGCAGCTTGATGGGGAACACCGGGGAGCTGTTTTTT. Its translation is CASSLMGNTGELFF.

This clone is a singleton in its sample. J is TRBJ1-5 and V is TRBV6-6; D is unresolved. V was shortened by 6 bases and J by 4 bases, with 4 bases between the two germline ends. Germline CDR1 MNHNY, CDR2 SVGAGI (reference sequence). This CDR3 spans 11 amino acids. The CDR3 loop reads CASRGNQPQHF. Written as DNA, the CDR3 is TGTGCCAGCAGAGGGAATCAGCCCCAGCATTTT.

V is TRBV6-5 and J is TRBJ2-3; no definite D call. This CDR3 has 15 amino acids. The V end lost 6 bases, the J end lost 1 base, and 14 bases lay between the germline ends. The germline V gene encodes CDR1 MNHEY and CDR2 SVGAGI. The CDR3 sequence: CASRTPGSRTDTQYF. In DNA form, the CDR3 reads TGTGCCAGCAGAACCCCGGGCAGCCGCACAGATACGCAGTATTTT.

V and J are TRBV11-2 and TRBJ1-4, with D possibly matching TRBD1 (6 bases). Germline-derived CDR1 and CDR2 are SGHAT and FQNNGV. Between the trimmed V and J ends, which lost 2 bases and 8 bases, there was a span of 18 bases. CDR3 length: 16 residues. DNA for the CDR3: TGTGCCAGCAGCTTACTCGGGGGCGGAGTAGGGGAAAAACTGTTTTTT. Translated, it gives CASSLLGGGVGEKLFF.